This T cell receptor (beta chain) was retrieved from a study of T cells in localized non-small cell lung cancer. Study results and limitations: Of the tissues analyzed, uninvolved adjacent lung showed maximal T cell clonality, greater than tumor. Sequencing, confined to only one tumor region, leaves heterogeneity possible. In the blood, greater T cell density corresponded to longer overall survival.

V was pared by 4 bases and J by 2 bases, with 8 bases of the junction left unmatched. The length of the CDR3 is 16 residues. Germline CDR1 reads SNHLY; CDR2 reads FYNNEI. Points on this clone: What it binds is unknown.

Sequencing was performed with immunoSEQ multiplex PCR; in TCRdb, only in-frame clones are kept and a portion is missing. Of some 1,500 clones in the sample, around 25% were seen once. The TCR originated in a man between 40 and 69 years old with stage III lung adenocarcinoma. The sequences come from normal lung tissue next to the tumor, collected before any cancer treatment. The rearrangement links TRBV2 to TRBJ2-1, with TRBD2 identical over 7 bases. The CDR3 protein is CASSAWREYPYNEQFF. CDR3 bases: TGTGCCAGCAGTGCTTGGCGGGAGTATCCCTACAATGAGCAGTTCTTC.